These T cell receptor beta chains were read from a single sample in a study of Ad26.COV2.S vaccination and SARS-CoV-2 variants. The table came from immunoSEQ multiplex PCR; TCRdb's copy has only in-frame clones and leaves some out. The sample contains 350,000 to 400,000 clones, 75% to 90% of which appear only once. Source: peripheral blood, taken in a trial of Ad26.COV2.S vaccine versus placebo. All receptors derive from a person aged 18 to 65 who received the Ad26.COV2.S COVID-19 vaccine or a placebo. CDR3s include the opening cysteine and the closing phenylalanine or tryptophan. Each record gives: D gene, J gene, clone size, V gene, CDR3 protein, CDR3 DNA. The D gene is left open where the match is weak. Size tells how often a clone was seen (once, few, many) or the class of an expanded clone, and some rows leave it out.

TRBD1	TRBJ1-2	once	TRBV2	CAFAWGQLTNYGYTF	TGTGCCTTCGCCTGGGGACAGCTCACTAACTATGGCTACACCTTC
-	TRBJ2-5	-	TRBV2	CASSDPDYERETQYF	TGTGCCAGCAGTGATCCCGACTATGAGCGGGAGACCCAGTACTTC
-	TRBJ1-5	-	TRBV6-4	CASSDGGLDQPQHF	TGTGCCAGCAGTGACGGGGGGCTCGATCAGCCCCAGCATTTT
-	TRBJ2-2	-	TRBV6-5	CASSYAGTVNTGELFF	TGTGCCAGCAGTTACGCCGGGACGGTGAACACCGGGGAGCTGTTTTTT
-	TRBJ2-5	-	TRBV6-1	CASSEVGRPETQYF	TGTGCCAGCAGTGAAGTAGGCCGGCCAGAGACCCAGTACTTC
-	TRBJ1-2	-	TRBV7-8	CASSPLAGNYGYTF	TGTGCCAGCAGCCCCCTCGCAGGGAACTATGGCTACACCTTC
TRBD2	TRBJ2-7	-	TRBV27	CASSSTSGISYEQYF	TGTGCCAGCAGTTCGACTAGCGGAATTTCCTACGAGCAGTACTTC
-	TRBJ1-3	-	TRBV3-1/TRBV3-2	CASSQGADSGNTIYF	TGTGCCAGCAGCCAAGGAGCCGACTCTGGAAACACCATATATTTT
-	TRBJ2-7	-	TRBV18	CASSPQGGSLHEQYF	TGTGCCAGCTCACCACAGGGGGGGTCACTCCACGAGCAGTACTTC
TRBD2	TRBJ2-5	-	TRBV4-2	CASSQEQAGGWKETQYF	TGTGCCAGCAGCCAAGAACAGGCGGGGGGGTGGAAAGAGACCCAGTACTTC
-	TRBJ1-1	-	TRBV20-1	CSASENTEAFF	TGCAGTGCTAGCGAGAACACTGAAGCTTTCTTT
-	TRBJ1-6	-	TRBV5-1	CASSPFTSYNSPLHF	TGCGCCAGCAGCCCCTTTACGAGCTATAATTCACCCCTCCACTTT
-	TRBJ1-4	-	TRBV6-2/TRBV6-3	CASSYRSNEKLFF	TGTGCCAGCAGTTACAGGTCTAATGAAAAACTGTTTTTT
TRBD1	TRBJ1-4	-	TRBV2	CASLTGAVNEKLFF	TGTGCCAGCCTAACAGGGGCCGTAAATGAAAAACTGTTTTTT
-	TRBJ2-7	-	TRBV29-1	CSAVGGGFEQYF	TGCAGCGCCGTCGGGGGCGGGTTCGAGCAGTACTTC
-	TRBJ2-7	-	TRBV5-4	CASSLGTGGFYEQYF	TGTGCCAGCAGCTTGGGTACTGGGGGCTTCTACGAGCAGTACTTC
-	TRBJ2-6	-	TRBV7-2	CASTRANVLTF	TGTGCCAGCACACGGGCCAACGTCCTGACTTTC
-	TRBJ1-1	-	TRBV4-3	CASSQNWQGNTEAFF	TGCGCCAGCAGCCAAAATTGGCAAGGAAACACTGAAGCTTTCTTT
-	TRBJ1-1	-	TRBV5-6	CASSQGNTEAFF	TGTGCCAGCAGCCAGGGAAACACTGAAGCTTTCTTT
TRBD2	TRBJ2-5	-	TRBV7-2	CASSSGLFKETQYF	TGTGCCAGCAGCTCGGGACTATTCAAAGAGACCCAGTACTTC
-	TRBJ1-6	-	TRBV6-5	CASSYRGSSYNSPLHF	TGTGCCAGCAGTTACAGGGGAAGCTCCTATAATTCACCCCTCCACTTT
TRBD1	TRBJ1-2	-	TRBV5-1	CASSRTGGDYGYTF	TGCGCCAGCAGCCGGACAGGGGGAGACTATGGCTACACCTTC
TRBD1	TRBJ2-3	-	TRBV7-9	CASSPKFGGTATDTQYF	TGTGCCAGCAGCCCCAAATTTGGTGGGACAGCCACAGATACGCAGTATTTT
-	TRBJ2-3	-	TRBV5-1	CASSSGISTDTQYF	TGCGCCAGCAGCTCGGGAATCAGCACAGATACGCAGTATTTT
-	TRBJ1-1	-	TRBV19	CASSISGGGDTEAFF	TGTGCCAGTAGTATATCAGGAGGGGGGGACACTGAAGCTTTCTTT
-	TRBJ1-3	-	TRBV5-1	CASSLAGLRSGNTIYF	TGCGCCAGCAGCTTGGCTGGGCTTCGCTCTGGAAACACCATATATTTT
-	TRBJ1-1	-	TRBV6-5	CASSLSGWTEAFF	TGTGCCAGCAGCCTCTCGGGTTGGACTGAAGCTTTCTTT
TRBD1	TRBJ1-4	-	TRBV19	CASSPGTAQRKLFF	TGTGCCAGTAGTCCCGGGACAGCGCAGAGAAAACTGTTTTTT